The source of this T cell receptor (beta chain) is a study of CD8+ T cells in alopecia areata. The overall study: Twice a day, 5 to 10 mg of oral tofacitinib was administered to treated patients.

cDNA reverse transcribed from extracted RNA served as the sequencing template. The repertoire was sequenced with immunoSEQ multiplex PCR; TCRdb's copy has only in-frame clones and lacks some. The repertoire consists of about 220,000 clones, with approximately 57% occurring once and the leading ten covering 1.6%. As to treatment: oral pan-JAK inhibitor, 5-10 mg twice daily. Germline lookup yields CDR1 WSHSY and CDR2 SAAADI. V was trimmed by 2 bases and J by 9 bases, leaving 5 bases between them. The CDR3 length is 12 residues. This clone has more than one count but fewer than ten. The chain is built from TRBV10-2 and TRBJ1-6; D call uncertain. Material: CD4+ T cells sorted from blood, obtained at week 4, from a patient treated with tofacitinib. The sequence was obtained from a human donor with alopecia areata. In DNA, the CDR3 is TGCGCCAGCAGTGAGGTGTCTTCACCCCTCCACTTT. Protein: CASSEVSSPLHF.